The rows below give T cell receptor beta chains drawn from one sample of a study of cytomegalovirus exposure and HLA in healthy donors. Produced via immunoSEQ multiplex PCR; TCRdb's table is partial and in-frame only. The sample yields roughly 180,000 clones, 75% to 90% seen once. Sequencing was done on a sample of PBMCs. These receptors were obtained from a boy younger than 10 in good health and CMV-seronegative. The CDR3 runs from the conserved cysteine through the conserved F or W.

j_call: TRBJ2-1
v_call: TRBV2
cdr3_aa: CASTNGQANEQFF

j_call: TRBJ2-3
v_call: TRBV11-1
cdr3_aa: CASSSLAGGSADTQYF

j_call: TRBJ2-3
v_call: TRBV11-2
cdr3_aa: CASSRVPGVDTQYF

j_call: TRBJ2-2
v_call: TRBV7-2
cdr3_aa: CASSSGNTGELFF

j_call: TRBJ2-2
v_call: TRBV9
cdr3_aa: CASSGSGGNTGELFF

j_call: TRBJ1-2
v_call: TRBV5-8
cdr3_aa: CASSLGQGNYGYTF

j_call: TRBJ1-1
v_call: TRBV7-8
cdr3_aa: CASSLAGSGTEAFF

j_call: TRBJ2-6
v_call: TRBV6-4
cdr3_aa: CASSVPLGGPSGANVLTF

j_call: TRBJ1-5
v_call: TRBV21-1
cdr3_aa: CASKGQGGTYSNQPQHF

j_call: TRBJ1-4
v_call: TRBV7-9
cdr3_aa: CASGSNPRDRATINEKLFF

j_call: TRBJ2-2
v_call: TRBV9
cdr3_aa: CASSVSAGGTGELFF

j_call: TRBJ2-1
v_call: TRBV7-2
cdr3_aa: CASSPGQGRRDEQFF

j_call: TRBJ2-2
v_call: TRBV5-8
cdr3_aa: CASNLPRAGAYGELFF

j_call: TRBJ2-5
v_call: TRBV9
cdr3_aa: CASSPKTGGPMGETQYF

j_call: TRBJ2-5
v_call: TRBV7-3
cdr3_aa: CASSSGLAGGGTQYF

j_call: TRBJ1-2
v_call: TRBV6-6
cdr3_aa: CASSYSIAQVDNGYTF

j_call: TRBJ2-5
v_call: TRBV5-1
cdr3_aa: CASSPPGQGYRETQYF

j_call: TRBJ2-3
v_call: TRBV7-9
cdr3_aa: CASINPGRGTDTQYF

j_call: TRBJ2-1
v_call: TRBV4-3
cdr3_aa: CASSQDHRGLAGDGEQFF

j_call: TRBJ1-1
v_call: TRBV11-3
cdr3_aa: CASSLGHDTEAFF

j_call: TRBJ1-2
v_call: TRBV11-2
cdr3_aa: CASSPERGTGDYGYTF

j_call: TRBJ2-5
v_call: TRBV7-8
cdr3_aa: CASSPYVGLAGETQYF

j_call: TRBJ1-2
v_call: TRBV19
cdr3_aa: CASSYDRGHGYTF

j_call: TRBJ2-5
v_call: TRBV27
cdr3_aa: CASSSRLAGLRVGTETQYF

j_call: TRBJ2-7
v_call: TRBV27
cdr3_aa: CASSLSSDGTYEQYF

j_call: TRBJ2-1
v_call: TRBV19
cdr3_aa: CASSIEAGRTNEQFF

j_call: TRBJ1-5
v_call: TRBV4-1
cdr3_aa: CASSQDLGSAHNQPQHF